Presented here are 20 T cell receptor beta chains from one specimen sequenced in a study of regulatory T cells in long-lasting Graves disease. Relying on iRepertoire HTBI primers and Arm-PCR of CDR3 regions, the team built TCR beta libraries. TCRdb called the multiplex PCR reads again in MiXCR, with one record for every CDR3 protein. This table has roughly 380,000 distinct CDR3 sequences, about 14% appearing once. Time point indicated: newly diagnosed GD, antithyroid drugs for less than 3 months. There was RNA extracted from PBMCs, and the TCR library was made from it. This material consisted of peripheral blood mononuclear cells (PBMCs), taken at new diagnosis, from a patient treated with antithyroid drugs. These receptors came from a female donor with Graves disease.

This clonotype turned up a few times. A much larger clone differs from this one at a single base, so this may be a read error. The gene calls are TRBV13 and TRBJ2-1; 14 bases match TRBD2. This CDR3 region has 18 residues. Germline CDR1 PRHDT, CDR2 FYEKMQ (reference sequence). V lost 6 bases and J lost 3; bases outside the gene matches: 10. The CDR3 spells CASSSRGLAGGIYNEQFF. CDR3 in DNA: TGTGCCAGCAGTTCCCGAGGACTAGCGGGGGGTATCTACAATGAGCAGTTCTTC.

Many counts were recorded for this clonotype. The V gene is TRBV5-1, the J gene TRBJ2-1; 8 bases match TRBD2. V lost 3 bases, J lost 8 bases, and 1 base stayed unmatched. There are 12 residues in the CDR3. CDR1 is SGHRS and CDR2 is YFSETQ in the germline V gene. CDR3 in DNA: TGCGCCAGCAGCTCGGGGGGGCATGAGCAGTTCTTC. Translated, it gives CASSSGGHEQFF.

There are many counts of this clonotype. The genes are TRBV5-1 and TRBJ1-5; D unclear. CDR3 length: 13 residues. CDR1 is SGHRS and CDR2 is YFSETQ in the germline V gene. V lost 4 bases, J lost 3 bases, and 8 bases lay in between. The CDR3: CASSLDLNQPQHF. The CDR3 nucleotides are TGCGCCAGCAGCCTGGACCTCAATCAGCCCCAGCATTTT.

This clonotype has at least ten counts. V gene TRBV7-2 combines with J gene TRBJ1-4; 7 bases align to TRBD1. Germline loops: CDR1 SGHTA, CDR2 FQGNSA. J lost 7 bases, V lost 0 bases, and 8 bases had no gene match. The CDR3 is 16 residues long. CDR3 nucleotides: TGTGCCAGCAGCTTAGCCCCGACAGGGATCGGTGAAAAACTGTTTTTT. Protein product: CASSLAPTGIGEKLFF.

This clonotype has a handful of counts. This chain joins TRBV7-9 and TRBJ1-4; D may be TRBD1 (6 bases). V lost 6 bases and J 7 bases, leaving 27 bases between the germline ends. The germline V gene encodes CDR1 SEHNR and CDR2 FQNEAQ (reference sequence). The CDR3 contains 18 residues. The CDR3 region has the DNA TGTGCCAGCAGACCCAATTCAAAGTTGAGGGGGACAAGTGAAAAACTGTTTTTT. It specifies CASRPNSKLRGTSEKLFF.

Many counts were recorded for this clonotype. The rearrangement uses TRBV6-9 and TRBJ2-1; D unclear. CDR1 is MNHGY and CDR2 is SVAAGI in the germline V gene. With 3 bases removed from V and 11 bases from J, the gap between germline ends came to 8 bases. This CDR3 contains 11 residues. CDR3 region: CASSYPNQQFF. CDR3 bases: TGTGCCAGCAGTTACCCCAACCAGCAGTTCTTC.

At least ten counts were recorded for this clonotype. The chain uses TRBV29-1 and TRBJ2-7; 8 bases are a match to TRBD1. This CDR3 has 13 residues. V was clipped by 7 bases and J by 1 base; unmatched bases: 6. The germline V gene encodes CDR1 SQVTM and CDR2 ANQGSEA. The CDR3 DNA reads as TGCAGCGGATCGGACAGGGCTTCCTACGAGCAGTACTTC. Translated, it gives CSGSDRASYEQYF.

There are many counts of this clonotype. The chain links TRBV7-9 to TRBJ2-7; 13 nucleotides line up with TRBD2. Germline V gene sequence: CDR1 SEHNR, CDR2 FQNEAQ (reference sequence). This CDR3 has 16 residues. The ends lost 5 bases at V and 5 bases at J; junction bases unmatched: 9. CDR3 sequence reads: CASSGPGTSGKNEQYF. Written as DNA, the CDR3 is TGTGCCAGCAGCGGACCTGGGACTAGCGGGAAAAACGAGCAGTACTTC.

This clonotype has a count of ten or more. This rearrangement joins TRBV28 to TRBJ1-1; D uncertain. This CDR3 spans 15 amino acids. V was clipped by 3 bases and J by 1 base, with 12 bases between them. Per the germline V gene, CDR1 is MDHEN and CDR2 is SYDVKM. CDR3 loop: CASSFGLLSNTEAFF. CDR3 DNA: TGTGCCAGCAGTTTCGGACTACTTTCGAACACTGAAGCTTTCTTT.

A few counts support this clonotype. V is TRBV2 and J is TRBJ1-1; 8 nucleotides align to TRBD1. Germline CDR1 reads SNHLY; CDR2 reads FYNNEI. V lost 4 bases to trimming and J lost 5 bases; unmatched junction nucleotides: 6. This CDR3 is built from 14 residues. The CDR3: CASSAQGGGTEAFF. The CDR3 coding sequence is TGTGCCAGCAGTGCACAGGGGGGGGGAACTGAAGCTTTCTTT.

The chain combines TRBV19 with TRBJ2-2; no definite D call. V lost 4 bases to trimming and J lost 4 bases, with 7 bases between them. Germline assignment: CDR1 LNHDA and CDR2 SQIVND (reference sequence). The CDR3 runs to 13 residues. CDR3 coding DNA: TGTGCCAGTAGTACCAGCCTCACCGGGGAGCTGTTTTTT. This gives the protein CASSTSLTGELFF. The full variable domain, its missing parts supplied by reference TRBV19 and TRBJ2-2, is DGGITQSPKYLFRKEGQNVTLSCEQNLNHDAMYWYRQDPGQGLRLIYYSQIVNDFQKGDIAEGYSVSREKKESFPLTVTSAQKNPTAFYLCASSTSLTGELFFGEGSRLTVL.

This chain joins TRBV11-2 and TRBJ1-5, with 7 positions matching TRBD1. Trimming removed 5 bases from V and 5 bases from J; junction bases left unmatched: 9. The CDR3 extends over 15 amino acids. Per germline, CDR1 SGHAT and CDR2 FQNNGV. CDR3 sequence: CASSTLGQGDQPQHF. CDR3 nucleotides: TGTGCCAGCAGCACCCTGGGGCAGGGGGATCAGCCCCAGCATTTT.

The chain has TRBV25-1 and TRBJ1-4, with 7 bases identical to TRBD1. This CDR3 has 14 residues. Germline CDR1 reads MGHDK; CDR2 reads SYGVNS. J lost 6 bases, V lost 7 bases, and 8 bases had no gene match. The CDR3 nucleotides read TGTGCCAGCACCCCAGGGAGGGGGCATGAAAAACTGTTTTTT. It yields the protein CASTPGRGHEKLFF.

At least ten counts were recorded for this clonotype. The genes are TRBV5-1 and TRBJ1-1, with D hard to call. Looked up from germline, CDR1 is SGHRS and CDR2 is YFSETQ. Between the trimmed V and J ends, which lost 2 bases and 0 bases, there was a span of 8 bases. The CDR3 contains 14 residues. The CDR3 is CASSFKEMNTEAFF. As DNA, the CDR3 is TGCGCCAGCAGCTTCAAAGAAATGAACACTGAAGCTTTCTTT.

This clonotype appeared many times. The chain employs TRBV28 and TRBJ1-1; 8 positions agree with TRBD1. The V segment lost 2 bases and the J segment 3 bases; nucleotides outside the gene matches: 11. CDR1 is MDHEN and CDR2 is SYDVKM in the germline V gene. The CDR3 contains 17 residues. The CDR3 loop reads CASSLPGTGGLYTEAFF. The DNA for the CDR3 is TGTGCCAGCAGTTTACCTGGGACAGGAGGTCTTTACACTGAAGCTTTCTTT.

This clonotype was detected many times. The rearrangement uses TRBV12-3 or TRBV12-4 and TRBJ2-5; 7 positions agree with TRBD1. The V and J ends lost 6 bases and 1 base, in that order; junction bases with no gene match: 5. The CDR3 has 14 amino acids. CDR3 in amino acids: CASSKDRSQETQYF. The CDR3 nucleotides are TGTGCCAGCAGCAAGGACAGGAGCCAAGAGACCCAGTACTTC.

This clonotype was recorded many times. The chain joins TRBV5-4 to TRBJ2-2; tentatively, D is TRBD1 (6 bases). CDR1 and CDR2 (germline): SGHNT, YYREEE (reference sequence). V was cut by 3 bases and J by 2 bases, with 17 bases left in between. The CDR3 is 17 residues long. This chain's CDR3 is CASSSGRLGANTGELFF. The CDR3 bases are TGTGCCAGCAGCTCGGGGCGCTTGGGGGCTAACACCGGGGAGCTGTTTTTT.

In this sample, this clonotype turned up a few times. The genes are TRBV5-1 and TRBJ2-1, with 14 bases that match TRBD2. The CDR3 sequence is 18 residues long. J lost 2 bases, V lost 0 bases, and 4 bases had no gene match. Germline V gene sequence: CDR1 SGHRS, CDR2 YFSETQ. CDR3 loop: CASSLVGLAGVTYNEQFF. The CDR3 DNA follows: TGCGCCAGCAGCTTGGTGGGACTAGCGGGGGTAACCTACAATGAGCAGTTCTTC.

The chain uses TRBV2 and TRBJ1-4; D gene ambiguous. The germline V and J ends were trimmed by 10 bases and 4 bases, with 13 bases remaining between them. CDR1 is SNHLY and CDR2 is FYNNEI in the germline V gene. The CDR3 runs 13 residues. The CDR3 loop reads CATADGFNEKLFF. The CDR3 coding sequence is TGTGCCACCGCGGACGGATTTAATGAAAAACTGTTTTTT.

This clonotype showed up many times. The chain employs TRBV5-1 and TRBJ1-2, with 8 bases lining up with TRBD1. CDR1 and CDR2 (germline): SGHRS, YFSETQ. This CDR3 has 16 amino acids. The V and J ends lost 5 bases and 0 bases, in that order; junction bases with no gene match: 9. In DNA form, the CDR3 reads TGCGCCAGCAGAACCTACCGGACAGGGTCTAACTATGGCTACACCTTC. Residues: CASRTYRTGSNYGYTF.